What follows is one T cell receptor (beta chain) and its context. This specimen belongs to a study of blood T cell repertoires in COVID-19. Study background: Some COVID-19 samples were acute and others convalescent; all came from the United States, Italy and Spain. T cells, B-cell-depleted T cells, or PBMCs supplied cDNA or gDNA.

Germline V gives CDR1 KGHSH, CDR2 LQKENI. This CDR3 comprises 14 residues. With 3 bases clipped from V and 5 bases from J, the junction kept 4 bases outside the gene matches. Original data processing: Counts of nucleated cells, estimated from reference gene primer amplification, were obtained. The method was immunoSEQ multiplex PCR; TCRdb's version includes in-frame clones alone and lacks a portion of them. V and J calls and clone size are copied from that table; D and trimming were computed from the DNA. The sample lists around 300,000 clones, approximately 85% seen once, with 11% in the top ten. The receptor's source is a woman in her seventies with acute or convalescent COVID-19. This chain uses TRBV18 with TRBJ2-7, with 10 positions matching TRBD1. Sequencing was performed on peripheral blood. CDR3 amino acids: CASSPTGGLDEQYF. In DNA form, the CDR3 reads TGTGCCAGCTCACCGACAGGGGGCTTGGACGAGCAGTACTTC.